Described below is a single TCR beta chain sequence and its context. What it recognizes is unknown. Then a second PCR, running about 6 to 12 cycles, was carried out with a sample-barcoded 5' primer and a J-beta primer mix. Sequencing of every sample gave 2.5 million or more CDR3-containing paired-end reads. TCRdb re-called the 5' RACE reads through MiXCR, storing one row per CDR3 protein. The data contain about 1,500,000 distinct CDR3 sequences, 28% of them singletons. The data were taken from a study of blood T cells in healthy people across ages. Isolated PBMCs totaled at least 7 million in each sample. Findings and caveats of the study: Greater diversity and more naive CD4+ cells were seen in long-lived donors than in aged donors. TCR beta diversity, measured per million T cells, fell in a roughly linear way with age.

The CDR3 extends over 14 amino acids. Deletions cut 1 base from V and 7 bases from J, with 11 bases between. Germline V gives CDR1 SGHRS, CDR2 YFSETQ. The sequenced material came from blood. The receptor's source is a woman aged 25 to 39 in good health. The rearrangement uses TRBV5-1 and TRBJ1-4; no clear D gene. CDR3 sequence: CASSLIGPPEKLFF. The CDR3 DNA reads as TGCGCCAGCAGCTTGATAGGGCCCCCTGAAAAACTGTTTTTT.